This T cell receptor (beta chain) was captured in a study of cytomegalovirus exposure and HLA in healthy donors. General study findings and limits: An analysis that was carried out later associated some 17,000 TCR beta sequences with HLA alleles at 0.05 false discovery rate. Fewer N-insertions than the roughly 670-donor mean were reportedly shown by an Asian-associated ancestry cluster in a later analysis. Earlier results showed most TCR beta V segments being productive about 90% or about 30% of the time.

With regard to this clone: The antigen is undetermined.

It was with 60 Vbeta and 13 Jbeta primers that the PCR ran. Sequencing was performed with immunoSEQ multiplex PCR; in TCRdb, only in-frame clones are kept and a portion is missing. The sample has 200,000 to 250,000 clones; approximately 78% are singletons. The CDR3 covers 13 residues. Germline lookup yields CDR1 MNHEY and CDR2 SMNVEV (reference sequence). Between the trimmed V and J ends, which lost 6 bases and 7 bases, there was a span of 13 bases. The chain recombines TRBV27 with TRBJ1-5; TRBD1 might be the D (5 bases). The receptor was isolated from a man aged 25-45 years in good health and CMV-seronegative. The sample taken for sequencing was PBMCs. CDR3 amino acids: CASRGPLGQPQHF. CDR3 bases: TGTGCCAGCAGGGGGCCACTGGGGCAGCCCCAGCATTTT.